Each of the 25 T cell receptor beta chains below was sequenced from the same sample in a study of CD8 T cells in ankylosing spondylitis. From the 5' RACE reads, TCRdb called clonotypes with MiXCR, one entry per CDR3 protein. The sample yields 200,000 to 300,000 distinct CDR3 sequences, roughly a third seen once. The specimen sequenced was blood, either unsorted or a sorted T cell fraction (not recorded which). These receptors were taken from a male donor with ankylosing spondylitis or in good health (not recorded which).

V gene TRBV3-1 combines with J gene TRBJ1-2; 9 bases match TRBD1. The germline V gene encodes CDR1 LGHDT and CDR2 YNNKEL (reference sequence). With V trimmed by 10 bases and J by 8 bases, 8 bases remained unmatched. The CDR3 extends over 12 amino acids. CDR3 nucleotides: TGTGCCACGGGGACAGGGAACGGAGGCTACACCTTC. Its protein is CATGTGNGGYTF.

This clonotype was seen a few times. The rearrangement uses TRBV20-1 and TRBJ1-2; maybe TRBD1 (6 bases). The CDR3 is 14 amino acids. The V end was cut by 0 bases, the J end by 7 bases, with 15 bases between. Looked up from germline, CDR1 is DFQATT and CDR2 is SNEGSKA (reference sequence). The CDR3 bases are TGCAGTGCTAGAGATCCAGGGGAGAGAGTTGGCTACACCTTC. Its protein product is CSARDPGERVGYTF.

The chain couples TRBV20-1 to TRBJ2-7, with 9 bases aligning to TRBD2. The germline gives CDR1 DFQATT, CDR2 SNEGSKA (reference sequence). Unmatched junction bases numbered 13, after V lost 1 base and J lost 6 bases. The CDR3 is made up of 16 amino acids. CDR3 protein: CSARAIGGGALLEQYF. The DNA of the CDR3 is TGCAGTGCTAGAGCTATAGGCGGGGGGGCCTTGCTCGAGCAGTACTTC.

This clonotype was seen more than once but under ten times. The rearrangement links TRBV12-5 to TRBJ2-3; TRBD2 matches at 9 bases. CDR1 is LGHNT and CDR2 is FRNRAP in the germline V gene. CDR3 length: 15 amino acids. The J segment lost 3 bases and the V segment lost 4 bases, leaving 5 bases of the junction unmatched. DNA of the CDR3: TGTGCTAGTGGTTCAGGACTAGCGATAACAGATACGCAGTATTTT. The encoded protein is CASGSGLAITDTQYF.

This clonotype was counted many times. The V call is TRBV12-3 or TRBV12-4, the J call TRBJ2-7, with 9 nucleotides matching TRBD2. CDR3 length: 13 amino acids. The J segment lost 7 bases and the V segment lost 3 bases, leaving 4 bases of the junction unmatched. The CDR3 protein is CASSFSGGGEQYF. As DNA, the CDR3 is TGTGCCAGCAGTTTTAGCGGGGGTGGTGAGCAGTACTTC.

This chain connects TRBV29-1 to TRBJ2-7; the match to TRBD1 covers 7 bases. The trim removed 0 bases at V and 1 base at J, leaving 9 bases unmatched. The germline CDR1 and CDR2 sequences are SQVTM and ANQGSEA. The CDR3 loop spans 16 amino acids. As DNA, the CDR3 is TGCAGCGTTGAAGAAGGGAAACAGGGGACGTCCTACGAGCAGTACTTC. It yields the protein CSVEEGKQGTSYEQYF.

This clonotype has only a few counts. The rearrangement joins TRBV5-6 to TRBJ2-7; 10 bases fit TRBD1. Germline trimming cut 4 bases from V and 4 bases from J; bases unmatched to any gene: 8. In germline, CDR1 is SGHDT, CDR2 YYEEEE. The CDR3 is made up of 15 amino acids. The CDR3 region is CASSDPGTGVYEQYF. In DNA form, the CDR3 reads TGTGCCAGCAGCGATCCGGGGACAGGGGTATACGAGCAGTACTTC.

This clonotype has at least ten counts. The V call is TRBV29-1, the J call TRBJ1-1; no reliable D call. Per germline, CDR1 SQVTM and CDR2 ANQGSEA. V was shortened by 7 bases and J by 1 base, with 13 bases between the two germline ends. This CDR3 is built from 13 residues. The CDR3 region is CSALRGTNTEAFF. Here the CDR3 DNA reads TGCAGCGCCCTCCGAGGAACGAACACTGAAGCTTTCTTT. Full variable domain (remainder filled in from reference TRBV29-1 and TRBJ1-1): SAVISQKPSRDICQRGTSLTIQCQVDSQVTMMFWYRQQPGQSLTLIATANQGSEATYESGFVIDKFPISRPNLTFSTLTVSNMSPEDSSIYLCSALRGTNTEAFFGQGTRLTVV.

This rearrangement joins TRBV20-1 to TRBJ2-1; the D gene is possibly TRBD1 (5 bases). Trimming pared 3 bases from V and 1 base from J, leaving 16 bases between. The CDR3 runs to 16 residues. CDR1 and CDR2 from the germline V gene are DFQATT and SNEGSKA (reference sequence). The CDR3 bases are TGCAGTGCTAGGATCGGTTGGGGCCGATCCTACAATGAGCAGTTCTTC. Translation gives CSARIGWGRSYNEQFF.

The chain couples TRBV4-1 to TRBJ1-1, with a tentative D call TRBD1 (6 bases). V gave up 0 bases and J gave up 4 bases, with 12 bases separating them. CDR1 and CDR2 from the germline V gene are MGHRA and YSYEKL. This CDR3 contains 15 residues. Here the CDR3 DNA reads TGCGCCAGCAGCCAAGATAGGGACACTGGCACTGAAGCTTTCTTT. It specifies CASSQDRDTGTEAFF.

The chain has TRBV15 and TRBJ2-5, with 7 positions matching TRBD1. This CDR3 has 15 residues. Trimming removed 0 bases from V and 4 bases from J; junction bases left unmatched: 5. Germline V gene lookup returns CDR1 LNHNV and CDR2 YYDKDF (reference sequence). CDR3 DNA: TGTGCCACCAGCAGAGATCGAGCAGGGGGAGAGACCCAGTACTTC. Encoded protein: CATSRDRAGGETQYF.

This rearrangement joins TRBV20-1 to TRBJ1-5; D uncertain. Trimming took off 3 bases at V and 1 base at J, with 13 bases between the two ends. The CDR3 length is 15 residues. CDR1 DFQATT and CDR2 SNEGSKA come from the germline V gene (reference sequence). The CDR3 DNA reads as TGCAGTGCTAGCCGGGATGTGGGGAGCAATCAGCCCCAGCATTTT. Translation: CSASRDVGSNQPQHF.

The rearrangement joins TRBV12-3 or TRBV12-4 to TRBJ2-5; D remains ambiguous. CDR3 length equals 12 residues. Trimming took off 5 bases at V and 5 bases at J, with 9 bases between the two ends. CDR3 nucleotides: TGTGCCAGCAGTCTCCCGAGGGAGACCCAGTACTTC. This translates into CASSLPRETQYF.

The gene calls are TRBV20-1 and TRBJ2-5; D is perhaps TRBD1 or TRBD2 (5 bases each). The CDR3 is 14 amino acids. Trimming removed 0 bases from V and 5 bases from J, with 13 bases in between. Germline V lookup: CDR1 DFQATT, CDR2 SNEGSKA (reference sequence). The CDR3 sequence: CSAREGATGETQYF. CDR3 DNA: TGCAGTGCTAGAGAAGGGGCTACGGGGGAGACCCAGTACTTC.

V usage is TRBV20-1 and J usage is TRBJ2-1, with D tentatively TRBD2 (5 bases). The CDR3 runs to 16 residues. V dropped 6 bases and J dropped 4 bases, with 22 bases sitting between them. Germline CDR1 and CDR2: DFQATT and SNEGSKA (reference sequence). CDR3 DNA: TGCAGTGCCTCCCAGTCTTCCTTAGCGCCGTACAATGAGCAGTTCTTC. Translated: CSASQSSLAPYNEQFF.

This clonotype occurred a few times. This chain joins TRBV10-2 and TRBJ2-3; 7 positions match TRBD2. Per the germline V gene, CDR1 is WSHSY and CDR2 is SAAADI. The CDR3 loop spans 13 amino acids. The junction had 3 bases not matched to a gene; V was cut back by 6 bases and J by 3 bases. The CDR3 bases are TGCGCCAGCAGAGAAGCGGGAACAGATACGCAGTATTTT. Residues: CASREAGTDTQYF.

This clonotype was detected only a few times. This chain uses TRBV4-1 with TRBJ1-5, with D possibly matching TRBD1 (5 bases). Per the germline V gene, CDR1 is MGHRA and CDR2 is YSYEKL. The CDR3 is 17 amino acids. The V and J ends lost 3 bases and 9 bases respectively, with 24 bases between them. This CDR3 is CASSHDLEGTGVRPQHF. CDR3 sequence (DNA): TGCGCCAGCAGCCACGACTTGGAAGGGACGGGGGTGAGGCCCCAGCATTTT.

The chain joins TRBV10-2 to TRBJ2-1; possible D gene TRBD2, 7 bases. The CDR3 contains 16 residues. V shed 9 bases and J shed 8 bases, with 26 bases lying between them. The germline V gene has CDR1 WSHSY and CDR2 SAAADI. The CDR3 here is CASGAPLGGLSYEQFF. CDR3 sequence (DNA): TGCGCCAGTGGAGCTCCCTTGGGGGGGCTTTCCTATGAGCAGTTCTTC.

This clonotype was picked up a small number of times. The CDR3 reads CASSLAPSINNEQFF. The CDR3 nucleotides are TGTGCCAGCAGTTTAGCGCCTAGTATCAACAATGAGCAGTTCTTC. The rearrangement links TRBV12-3 or TRBV12-4 to TRBJ2-1; D is uncertain. V shed 0 bases and J shed 5 bases, with 11 bases lying between them. The CDR3 sequence is 15 residues long.

In its sample, this clonotype was seen many times. The genes are TRBV12-3 or TRBV12-4 and TRBJ2-3; D gene uncertain. There are 11 residues in the CDR3. V dropped 3 bases and J dropped 4 bases, with 2 bases sitting between them. For the CDR3, the DNA is TGTGCCAGCAGTTTGCCAGATACGCAGTATTTT. Protein product: CASSLPDTQYF.

This clonotype was recorded a few times. V usage is TRBV20-1 and J usage is TRBJ2-7, with D possibly TRBD2 on 6 matching bases. The CDR3 runs to 13 residues. Germline values: CDR1 DFQATT, CDR2 SNEGSKA (reference sequence). The V end lost 4 bases, the J end lost 5 bases, and 15 bases lay between the germline ends. The CDR3 DNA sequence: TGCAGTGCTACCCCTGGGGGGACGCACGAGCAGTACTTC. Translating it yields CSATPGGTHEQYF.

J is TRBJ2-7 and V is TRBV5-1; 7 bases agree with TRBD1. CDR3 length equals 16 residues. With 4 bases clipped from V and 2 bases from J, the junction kept 12 bases outside the gene matches. Germline V gene data show CDR1 as SGHRS and CDR2 as YFSETQ. The CDR3 bases are TGCGCCAGCAGCGATGAAAGGGGGCGAGGGACCTACGAGCAGTACTTC. Amino acid sequence: CASSDERGRGTYEQYF.

This clonotype was seen only a few times. The chain uses TRBV12-3 or TRBV12-4 and TRBJ2-7; 9 bases fit TRBD1. The CDR3 totals 13 residues. V shed 6 bases and J 6 bases; nucleotides not matched to a gene: 6. The CDR3 bases are TGTGCCAGCAGACTGGGACAGGGCAGCGAGCAGTACTTC. This sequence encodes CASRLGQGSEQYF.

The chain joins TRBV20-1 to TRBJ2-1, with 10 bases fitting TRBD2. Germline V lookup: CDR1 DFQATT, CDR2 SNEGSKA (reference sequence). The CDR3 has 10 residues. Unmatched junction bases numbered 3, after V lost 3 bases and J lost 16 bases. The CDR3 spells CSARTSGHFF. The CDR3 DNA follows: TGCAGTGCTAGGACTAGCGGGCATTTCTTC.

This clonotype was recorded a few times. The chain joins TRBV27 to TRBJ1-4, with a weak D call TRBD1 (5 bases). The V gene's germline CDR1 is MNHEY and CDR2 SMNVEV (reference sequence). Trimming pared 2 bases from V and 2 bases from J, leaving 6 bases between. The CDR3 has 14 amino acids. The CDR3 protein is CASSLDSTNEKLFF. The CDR3 nucleotides are TGTGCCAGCAGTTTAGACAGCACTAATGAAAAACTGTTTTTT. Using reference TRBV27 and TRBJ1-4 for the parts outside the CDR3, the full variable domain is EAQVTQNPRYLITVTGKKLTVTCSQNMNHEYMSWYRQDPGLGLRQIYYSMNVEVTDKGDVPEGYKVSRKEKRNFPLILESPSPNQTSLYFCASSLDSTNEKLFFGSGTQLSVL.